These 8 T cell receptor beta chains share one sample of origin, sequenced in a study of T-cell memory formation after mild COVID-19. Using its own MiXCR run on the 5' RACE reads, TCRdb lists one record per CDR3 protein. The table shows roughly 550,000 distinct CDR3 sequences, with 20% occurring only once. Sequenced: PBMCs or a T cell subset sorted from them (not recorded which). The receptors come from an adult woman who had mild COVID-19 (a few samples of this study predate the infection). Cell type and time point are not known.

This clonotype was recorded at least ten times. The CDR3 protein is CASRSRQGATEAFF. The DNA for the CDR3 is TGTGCCAGCAGATCTAGACAGGGGGCAACTGAAGCTTTCTTT. The chain links TRBV7-9 to TRBJ1-1, with TRBD1 matching over 10 bases. The J segment lost 5 bases and the V segment lost 6 bases, leaving 6 bases of the junction unmatched. CDR1 is SEHNR and CDR2 is FQNEAQ in the germline V gene (reference sequence). This CDR3 region has 14 residues.

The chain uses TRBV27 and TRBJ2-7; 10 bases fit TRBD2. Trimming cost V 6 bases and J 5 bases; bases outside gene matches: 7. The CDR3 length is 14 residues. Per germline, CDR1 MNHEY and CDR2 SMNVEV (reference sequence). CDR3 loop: CASRTAGGPDEQYF. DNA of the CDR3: TGTGCCAGCAGAACAGCGGGAGGGCCTGACGAGCAGTACTTC.

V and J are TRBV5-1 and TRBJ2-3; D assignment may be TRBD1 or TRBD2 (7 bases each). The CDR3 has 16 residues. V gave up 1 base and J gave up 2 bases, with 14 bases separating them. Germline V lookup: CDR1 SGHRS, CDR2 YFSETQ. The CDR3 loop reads CASSLTGEGNTDTQYF. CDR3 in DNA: TGCGCCAGCAGCTTGACAGGGGAGGGGAACACAGATACGCAGTATTTT. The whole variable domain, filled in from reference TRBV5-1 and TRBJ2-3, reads KAGVTQTPRYLIKTRGQQVTLSCSPISGHRSVSWYQQTPGQGLQFLFEYFSETQRNKGNFPGRFSGRQFSNSRSEMNVSTLELGDSALYLCASSLTGEGNTDTQYFGPGTRLTVL.

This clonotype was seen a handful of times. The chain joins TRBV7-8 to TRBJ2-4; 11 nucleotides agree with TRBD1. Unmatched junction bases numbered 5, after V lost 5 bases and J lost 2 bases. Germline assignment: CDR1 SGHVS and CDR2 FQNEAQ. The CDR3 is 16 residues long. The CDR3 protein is CASSRGQGAPKNIQYF. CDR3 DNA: TGTGCCAGCAGCCGCGGACAGGGGGCTCCCAAAAACATTCAGTACTTC.

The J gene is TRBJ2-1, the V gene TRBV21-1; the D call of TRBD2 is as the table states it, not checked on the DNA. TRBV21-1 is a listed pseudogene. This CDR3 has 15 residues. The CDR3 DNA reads TGTGCCAGCTCCATTTGCGGGGGGCAGAGCAATGAGCAGTTCTTC. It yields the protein CASSICGGQSNEQFF.

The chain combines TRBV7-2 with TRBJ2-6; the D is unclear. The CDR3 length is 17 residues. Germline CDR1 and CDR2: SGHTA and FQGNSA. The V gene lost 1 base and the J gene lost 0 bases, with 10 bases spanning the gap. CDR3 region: CASSLGRQISGANVLTF. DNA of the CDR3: TGTGCCAGCAGCTTAGGTCGGCAGATCTCTGGGGCCAACGTCCTGACTTTC.

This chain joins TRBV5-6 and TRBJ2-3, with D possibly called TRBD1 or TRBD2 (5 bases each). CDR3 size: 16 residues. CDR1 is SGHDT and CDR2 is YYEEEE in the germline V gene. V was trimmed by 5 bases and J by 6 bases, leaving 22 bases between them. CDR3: CASSRGNTWGMDTQYF. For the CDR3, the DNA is TGTGCCAGCAGTAGAGGGAACACCTGGGGGATGGATACGCAGTATTTT. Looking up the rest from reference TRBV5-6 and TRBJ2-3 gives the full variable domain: DAGVTQSPTHLIKTRGQQVTLRCSPKSGHDTVSWYQQALGQGPQFIFQYYEEEERQRGNFPDRFSGHQFPNYSSELNVNALLLGDSALYLCASSRGNTWGMDTQYFGPGTRLTVL.

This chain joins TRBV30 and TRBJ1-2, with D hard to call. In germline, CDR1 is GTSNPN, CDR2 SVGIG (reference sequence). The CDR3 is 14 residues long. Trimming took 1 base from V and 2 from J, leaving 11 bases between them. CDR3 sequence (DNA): TGTGCCTGGAGTGGATGGACTGAGAACTATGGCTACACCTTC. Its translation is CAWSGWTENYGYTF. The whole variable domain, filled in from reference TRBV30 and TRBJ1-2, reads SQTIHQWPATLVQPVGSPLSLECTVEGTSNPNLYWYRQAAGRGLQLLFYSVGIGQISSEVPQNLSASRPQDRQFILSSKKLLLSDSGFYLCAWSGWTENYGYTFGSGTRLTVV.